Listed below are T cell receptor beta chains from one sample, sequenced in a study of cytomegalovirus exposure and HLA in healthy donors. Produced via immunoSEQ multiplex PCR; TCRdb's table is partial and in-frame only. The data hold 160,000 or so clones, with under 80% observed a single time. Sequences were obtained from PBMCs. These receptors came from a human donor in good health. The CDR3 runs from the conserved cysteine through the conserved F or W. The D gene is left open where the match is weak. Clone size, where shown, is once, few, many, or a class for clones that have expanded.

CASSQGVLAGSQYF	TGTGCCAGCAGCCAAGGGGTTTTAGCGGGATCGCAGTACTTC	.	TRBD2	TRBV14	TRBJ2-7
CASSPGTGRAQYF	TGTGCCAGCAGCCCCGGGACAGGGAGGGCCCAGTACTTC	.	TRBD1	TRBV2	TRBJ2-5
CASSVSGTSGGSEFF	TGTGCCAGCAGCGTTAGCGGGACTAGCGGGGGCTCCGAGTTCTTC	.	TRBD2	TRBV9	TRBJ2-1
CASRGTGDNYGYTF	TGTGCCAGTAGGGGGACAGGGGATAACTATGGCTACACCTTC	.	TRBD1	TRBV19	TRBJ1-2
CASTPGGTGYNSPLHF	TGTGCCAGCACCCCAGGTGGGACAGGTTATAATTCACCCCTCCACTTT	.	TRBD1	TRBV27	TRBJ1-6
CASSLGDIVETQYF	TGTGCCAGCAGCTTAGGAGATATAGTGGAGACCCAGTACTTC	.	.	TRBV7-2	TRBJ2-5
CASSPATGVVGNEQFF	TGTGCCAGCTCACCAGCCACAGGGGTGGTGGGGAATGAGCAGTTCTTC	.	TRBD1	TRBV18	TRBJ2-1
CASSFLVQGEYNSPLHF	TGTGCCAGCAGCTTCTTAGTACAGGGGGAGTATAATTCACCCCTCCACTTT	.	TRBD1	TRBV7-8	TRBJ1-6
CAISGTDRGVYGYTF	TGTGCCATCAGTGGGACCGACAGGGGGGTCTATGGCTACACCTTC	.	TRBD1	TRBV10-3	TRBJ1-2
CASSYSDRANQPQHF	TGTGCCAGCAGTTACTCGGACAGGGCGAATCAGCCCCAGCATTTT	few	TRBD1	TRBV6-5	TRBJ1-5
CASSLAPRGSSYNEQFF	TGTGCCAGCAGCTTAGCACCGCGAGGGAGCTCCTACAATGAGCAGTTCTTC	.	.	TRBV7-6	TRBJ2-1
CASSTAGGTSTDTQYF	TGTGCCAGTAGTACCGCTGGGGGGACTAGCACAGATACGCAGTATTTT	.	.	TRBV19	TRBJ2-3
CASSVSGGPYEQYF	TGTGCCAGCAGCGTCAGCGGGGGGCCCTACGAGCAGTACTTC	.	TRBD2	TRBV5-4	TRBJ2-7
CASSHTPPGNTEAFF	TGCGCCAGCAGCCACACCCCCCCAGGGAACACTGAAGCTTTCTTT	.	.	TRBV4-1	TRBJ1-1
CASSPGGGESGNTIYF	TGCGCCAGCAGCCCGGGAGGCGGGGAATCTGGAAACACCATATATTTT	once	.	TRBV5-1	TRBJ1-3
CAISVGQGSYEQYF	TGTGCCATCAGTGTAGGACAGGGATCCTACGAGCAGTACTTC	.	TRBD1	TRBV10-3	TRBJ2-7
CASSLTGVGTGELFF	TGTGCCAGCAGTCTTACAGGGGTGGGCACCGGGGAGCTGTTTTTT	.	TRBD1	TRBV27	TRBJ2-2
CAPGGTVNTGELFF	TGCGCCCCAGGCGGGACAGTGAACACCGGGGAGCTGTTTTTT	.	.	TRBV23-1	TRBJ2-2
CASRAGLEVTDTQYF	TGTGCCAGCAGGGCGGGACTCGAAGTCACAGATACGCAGTATTTT	.	.	TRBV9	TRBJ2-3
CSSSPTSGGPYF	TGTTCCAGCAGCCCAACTAGCGGGGGCCCCTACTTC	few	TRBD2	TRBV7-9	TRBJ2-7
CATSQGRGLEGLRATGELFF	TGCGCCACAAGCCAGGGCCGGGGACTAGAAGGGCTGCGGGCCACCGGGGAGCTGTTTTTT	once	TRBD2	TRBV5-1	TRBJ2-2
CASSPLYQETQYF	TGTGCCAGCAGCCCCTTGTACCAAGAGACCCAGTACTTC	.	.	TRBV7-6	TRBJ2-5
CASSQTRFSDTQYF	TGTGCCAGCTCACAAACTAGATTCAGTGATACGCAGTATTTT	few	.	TRBV18	TRBJ2-3
CASSPGNYNEQFF	TGTGCCAGCAGCCCAGGGAACTACAATGAGCAGTTCTTC	once	.	TRBV7-6	TRBJ2-1
CASTPGTRETQYF	TGTGCCAGCACCCCTGGGACTCGAGAGACCCAGTACTTC	.	.	TRBV6-1	TRBJ2-5
CASSPSTGTYEQYF	TGTGCCAGCAGCCCCTCCACGGGGACATACGAGCAGTACTTC	.	.	TRBV25-1	TRBJ2-7
CAWSPGTANTEAFF	TGTGCCTGGAGTCCCGGGACAGCGAACACTGAAGCTTTCTTT	.	TRBD1	TRBV30	TRBJ1-1